These T cell receptor beta chains were read from a single sample in a study of shared clonotypes between healthy human individuals. Produced via immunoSEQ multiplex PCR; TCRdb's table is partial and in-frame only. The repertoire has around 440,000 clones, approximately 80% of them found once; the top ten carry around 13%. Sequences were obtained from PBMCs. Receptor source: a woman in her thirties or forties in good health. Some clones in this sample may be carry-over from other donors' samples. Both conserved end residues are part of each CDR3. A D gene is named only where the DNA matches it firmly. The listing skips clone size in some rows; elsewhere it reads once, few, many or a size class.

j_gene,d_gene,abundance,v_gene,len,CDR3aa,CDR3nt
TRBJ2-7,NA,few,TRBV6-1,16,CASSGVLLQLSYEQYF,TGTGCCAGCAGTGGAGTCCTCCTACAACTCTCCTACGAGCAGTACTTC
TRBJ2-1,NA,NA,TRBV29-1,16,CSVESPRGVLSDEQFF,TGCAGCGTTGAGAGCCCCCGCGGGGTCCTTAGCGATGAGCAGTTCTTC
TRBJ2-7,NA,NA,TRBV20-1,11,CSVSTFGEQYF,TGCAGTGTTTCGACTTTCGGCGAGCAGTACTTC
TRBJ2-7,NA,NA,TRBV11-2,14,CASSRDTRSYEQYF,TGTGCCAGCAGCCGGGACACCCGCTCCTACGAGCAGTACTTC
TRBJ2-7,TRBD2,NA,TRBV7-9,16,CASSTQHREDSYEQYF,TGTGCCAGCAGCACCCAGCACCGGGAGGATTCCTACGAGCAGTACTTC
TRBJ2-5,TRBD2,NA,TRBV5-1,15,CASSLSTSGQETQYF,TGCGCCAGCAGCTTGAGCACTAGCGGCCAAGAGACCCAGTACTTC
TRBJ2-7,NA,NA,TRBV7-8,17,CASSSSGWGRRAYEQYF,TGTGCCAGCAGCTCCAGCGGGTGGGGGAGAAGGGCCTACGAGCAGTACTTC
TRBJ2-2,NA,NA,TRBV5-1,16,CASSFRDPIVTGELFF,TGCGCCAGCAGCTTCCGGGACCCCATCGTAACCGGGGAGCTGTTTTTT
TRBJ1-1,TRBD1,NA,TRBV5-4,14,CASSARQGITEAFF,TGTGCCAGCAGCGCTCGACAGGGTATCACTGAAGCTTTCTTT
TRBJ2-7,NA,NA,TRBV2,14,CASSHWDITYEQYF,TGTGCCAGCAGTCACTGGGACATAACCTACGAGCAGTACTTC